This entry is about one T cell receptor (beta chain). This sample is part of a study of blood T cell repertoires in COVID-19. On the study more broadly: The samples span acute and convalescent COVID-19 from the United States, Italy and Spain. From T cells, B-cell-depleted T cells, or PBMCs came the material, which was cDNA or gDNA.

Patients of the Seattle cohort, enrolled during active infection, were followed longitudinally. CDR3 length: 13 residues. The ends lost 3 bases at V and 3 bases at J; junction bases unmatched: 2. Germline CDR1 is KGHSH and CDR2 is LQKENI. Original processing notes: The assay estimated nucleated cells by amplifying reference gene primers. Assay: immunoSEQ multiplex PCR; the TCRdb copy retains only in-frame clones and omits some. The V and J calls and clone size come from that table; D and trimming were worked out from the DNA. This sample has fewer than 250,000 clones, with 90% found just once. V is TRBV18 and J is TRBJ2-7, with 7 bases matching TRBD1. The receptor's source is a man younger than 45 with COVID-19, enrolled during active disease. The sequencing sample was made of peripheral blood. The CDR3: CASSPDRVYEQYF. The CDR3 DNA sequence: TGTGCCAGCTCACCCGACAGGGTCTACGAGCAGTACTTC. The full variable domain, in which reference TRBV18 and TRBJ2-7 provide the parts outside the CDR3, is NAGVMQNPRHLVRRRGQEARLRCSPMKGHSHVYWYRQLPEEGLKFMVYLQKENIIDESGMPKERFSAEFPKEGPSILRIQQVVRGDSAAYFCASSPDRVYEQYFGPGTRLTVT.